This TCR beta chain was recorded in a study of blood T cell repertoires in COVID-19. Clones were read by immunoSEQ multiplex PCR, and TCRdb kept only the in-frame ones, dropping some. The repertoire holds 200,000 to 250,000 clones, with around 84% as singletons. This clone was detected only a few times. Germline CDR1 SGDLS, CDR2 YYNGEE. This CDR3 has 17 amino acids. Losses at the gene ends were 3 bases for V and 6 bases for J; bases not matched to a gene: 15. Sequencing input: peripheral blood. This chain uses TRBV9 with TRBJ1-2, with TRBD1 identical over 9 bases. This clonotype was obtained from a human donor in a cohort sampled during active COVID-19. The DNA for the CDR3 is TGTGCCAGCAGCGGAACCGGGACAGGGAAAAACTGGGATGGCTACACCTTC. Translating gives CASSGTGTGKNWDGYTF.